This section outlines one T cell receptor (beta chain) sequence together with its context. Its antigen is as yet unknown. This sample was taken from a study of CXCR3-negative and CXCR3-positive naive CD8 T cells. Findings and caveats of the study: TRB CDR3s were more hydrophobic in CXCR3-positive than in CXCR3-negative naive cells.

The CDR3 consists of 15 residues. The germline gives CDR1 LNHNV, CDR2 YYDKDF (reference sequence). Researchers prepared the TRB cDNA libraries using 5' RACE with UMI labels. Each CDR3 protein gets one entry in TCRdb, which reprocessed the 5' RACE reads and gives no DNA. The sample table includes over 150,000 distinct CDR3 sequences. The receptor was isolated from a human donor in good health. Some clones in this sample may be carry-over from other donors' samples. The sample consisted of naive CXCR3+ CD8+ T cells from blood. The sample's subset: CD45RO-CCR7+CD27+CD95- naive CD8+ T cells expressing CXCR3 (TNR3+). The rearrangement links TRBV15 to TRBJ1-5; the TRBD1 assignment by TCRdb is unverifiable without DNA. This CDR3 is CATSSRDRAEQPQHF.